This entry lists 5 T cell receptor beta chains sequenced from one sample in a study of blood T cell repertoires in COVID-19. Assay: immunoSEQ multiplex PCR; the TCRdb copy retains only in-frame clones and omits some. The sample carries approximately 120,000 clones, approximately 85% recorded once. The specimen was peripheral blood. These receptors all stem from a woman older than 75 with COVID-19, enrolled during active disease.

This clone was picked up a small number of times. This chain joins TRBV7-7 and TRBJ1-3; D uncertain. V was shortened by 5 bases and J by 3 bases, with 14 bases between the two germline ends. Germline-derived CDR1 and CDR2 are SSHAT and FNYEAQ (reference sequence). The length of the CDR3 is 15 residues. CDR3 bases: TGTGCCAGCAGCCCTCAGGTGGGGAGTGGAAACACCATATATTTT. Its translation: CASSPQVGSGNTIYF.

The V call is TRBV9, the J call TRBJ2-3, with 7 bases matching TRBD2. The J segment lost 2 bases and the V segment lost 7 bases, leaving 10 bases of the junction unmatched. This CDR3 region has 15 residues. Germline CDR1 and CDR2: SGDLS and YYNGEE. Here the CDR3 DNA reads TGTGCCAGCGCCCCGGGTCTAGCGGCCACAGATACGCAGTATTTT. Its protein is CASAPGLAATDTQYF.

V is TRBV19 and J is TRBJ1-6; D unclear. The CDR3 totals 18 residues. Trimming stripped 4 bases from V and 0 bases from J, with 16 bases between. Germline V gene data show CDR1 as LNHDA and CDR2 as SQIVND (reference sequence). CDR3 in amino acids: CASSTTSARSSYNSPLHF. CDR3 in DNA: TGTGCCAGTAGTACAACGTCCGCCCGGAGCTCCTATAATTCACCCCTCCACTTT. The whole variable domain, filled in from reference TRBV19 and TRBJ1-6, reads DGGITQSPKYLFRKEGQNVTLSCEQNLNHDAMYWYRQDPGQGLRLIYYSQIVNDFQKGDIAEGYSVSREKKESFPLTVTSAQKNPTAFYLCASSTTSARSSYNSPLHFGNGTRLTVT.

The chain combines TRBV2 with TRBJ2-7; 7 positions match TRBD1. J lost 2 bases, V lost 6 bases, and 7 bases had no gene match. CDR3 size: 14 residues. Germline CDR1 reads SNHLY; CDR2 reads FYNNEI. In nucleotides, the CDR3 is TGTGCCAGCAGAGAACAGGGGCCGACCTACGAGCAGTACTTC. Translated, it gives CASREQGPTYEQYF.

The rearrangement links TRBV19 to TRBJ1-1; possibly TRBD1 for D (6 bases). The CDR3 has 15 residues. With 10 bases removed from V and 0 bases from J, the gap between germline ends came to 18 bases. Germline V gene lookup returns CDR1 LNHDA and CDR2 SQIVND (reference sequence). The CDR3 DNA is TGTGCCAACCGCCCAATGGGGGCGATGAACACTGAAGCTTTCTTT. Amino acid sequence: CANRPMGAMNTEAFF. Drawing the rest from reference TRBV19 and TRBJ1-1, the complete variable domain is DGGITQSPKYLFRKEGQNVTLSCEQNLNHDAMYWYRQDPGQGLRLIYYSQIVNDFQKGDIAEGYSVSREKKESFPLTVTSAQKNPTAFYLCANRPMGAMNTEAFFGQGTRLTVV.